This note documents a single T cell receptor (beta chain) sequence. What it binds is unknown. The data originate from a study of a mutant IDH1 vaccine in newly diagnosed glioma. Overall study: It was radiotherapy, temozolomide, or both that patients received previously, with most receiving both. V12 fell at week 35 and V13, the study end, at week 47.

Libraries were prepared by immunoSEQ multiplex PCR; TCRdb keeps only in-frame clonotypes and omits some of them. The sample has 30,000 or so clones; over 85% are singletons. As for time point: week 47, end of study. In every dose of vaccine, 300 ug of mutant IDH1 20-mer peptide was given alongside topical imiquimod. The CDR3 runs 14 residues. Germline lookup yields CDR1 LNHNV and CDR2 YYDKDF (reference sequence). V dropped 4 bases and J dropped 5; count of bases not matched to a gene: 5. The genes are TRBV15 and TRBJ2-1, with 7 bases that match TRBD1. The material was PBMCs, obtained from a glioma patient whose treatment included an IDH1 peptide vaccine. This sequence originates from a man aged 40-55 years with glioma. CDR3 sequence (DNA): TGTGCCACCAGCACCGCGACAGGGAACAATGAGCAGTTCTTC. Translating it yields CATSTATGNNEQFF.